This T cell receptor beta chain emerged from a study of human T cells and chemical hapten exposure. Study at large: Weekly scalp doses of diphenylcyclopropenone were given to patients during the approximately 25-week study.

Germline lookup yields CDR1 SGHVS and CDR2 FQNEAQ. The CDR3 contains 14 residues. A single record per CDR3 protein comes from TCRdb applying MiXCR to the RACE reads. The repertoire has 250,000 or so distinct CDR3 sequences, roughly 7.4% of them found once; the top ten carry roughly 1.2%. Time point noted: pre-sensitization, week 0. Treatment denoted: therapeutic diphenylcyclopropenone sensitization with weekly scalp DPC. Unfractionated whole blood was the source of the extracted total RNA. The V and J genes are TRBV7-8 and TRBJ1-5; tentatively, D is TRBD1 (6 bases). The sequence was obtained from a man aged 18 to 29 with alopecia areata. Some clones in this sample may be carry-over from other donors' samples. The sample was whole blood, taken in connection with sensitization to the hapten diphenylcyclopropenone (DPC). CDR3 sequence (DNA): TGTGCGACCGACGGGGGCTATAGCAATCAGCCCCAGCATTTT. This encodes CATDGGYSNQPQHF.